This entry concerns a single T cell receptor (beta chain). The antigen is unknown. Libraries were prepared by immunoSEQ multiplex PCR; TCRdb keeps only in-frame clonotypes and omits some of them. The profile shows roughly 140,000 clones, under 95% of them singletons. This sample is drawn from a study of T cell responses to AZD1222 COVID-19 vaccine. Study as a whole: The study pooled second doses at about 4 or about 12 weeks.

Whole-study findings and limits: In a largely white British group with more females than males, clonal diversity was possibly underestimated. Vaccine-associated CD4 TCRs spanned spike, dominant at 160-218 and 743-854. Scientists sampled the repertoires only once the peak T cell response had passed.

The source of this sequence is an adult in good health. The sample in question was peripheral blood, obtained on day 0 of AZD1222 vaccination.

The CDR3 sequence: CASSYRERYEQYF. The CDR3 DNA follows: TGTGCCAGCAGCTATAGGGAACGATACGAGCAGTACTTC. The V gene is TRBV11-2, the J gene TRBJ2-7; the D is unclear. Germline V lookup: CDR1 SGHAT, CDR2 FQNNGV. This CDR3 has 13 residues. V lost 4 bases and J 4 bases, leaving 11 bases between the germline ends.